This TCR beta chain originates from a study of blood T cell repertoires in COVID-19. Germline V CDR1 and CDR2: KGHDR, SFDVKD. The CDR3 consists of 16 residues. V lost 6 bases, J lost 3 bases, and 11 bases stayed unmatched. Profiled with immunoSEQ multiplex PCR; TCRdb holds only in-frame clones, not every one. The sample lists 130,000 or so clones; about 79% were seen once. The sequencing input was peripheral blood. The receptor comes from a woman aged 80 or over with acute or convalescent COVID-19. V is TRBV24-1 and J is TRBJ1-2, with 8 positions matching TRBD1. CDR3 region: CATSLRATGAHYGYTF. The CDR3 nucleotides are TGTGCCACCAGTCTTAGGGCGACAGGGGCCCACTATGGCTACACCTTC.